The entry that follows covers one TCR beta chain sequence. Its matching antigen is unknown. These data are taken from a study of shared clonotypes between healthy human individuals. Study-wide results and caveats: What naive subsets generally showed was a larger estimated richness than memory subsets showed.

Trimming took 1 base from V and 7 from J, leaving 10 bases between them. There are 13 residues in the CDR3. CDR1 is GTSNPN and CDR2 is SVGIG in the germline V gene (reference sequence). Data came from immunoSEQ multiplex PCR; TCRdb stores just in-frame clones and leaves some out. The sample has 1,400,000 or so clones, just under 99% seen once. The TCR comes from a man younger than 45 in good health. Sequencing was carried out using naive CD4+ T cells sorted from blood. Subset in this sample: CD45RA+ positively selected. The J gene is TRBJ1-4, the V gene TRBV30; tentative D call: TRBD1 (5 bases). This chain's CDR3 is CAWSGRGAEKLFF. Written as DNA, the CDR3 is TGTGCCTGGAGTGGAAGAGGGGCTGAAAAACTGTTTTTT.